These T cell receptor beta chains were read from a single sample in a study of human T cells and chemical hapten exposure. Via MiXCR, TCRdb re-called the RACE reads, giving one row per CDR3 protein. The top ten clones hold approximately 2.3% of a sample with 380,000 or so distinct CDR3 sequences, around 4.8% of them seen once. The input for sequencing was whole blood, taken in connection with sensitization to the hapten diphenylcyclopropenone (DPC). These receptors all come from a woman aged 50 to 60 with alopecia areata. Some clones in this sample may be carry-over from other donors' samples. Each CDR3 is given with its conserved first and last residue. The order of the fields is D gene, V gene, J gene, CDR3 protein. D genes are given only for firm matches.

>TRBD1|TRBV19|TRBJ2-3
CASSPGTGGSTDTQYF
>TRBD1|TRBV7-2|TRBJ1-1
CASRTLTGTGGEAFF
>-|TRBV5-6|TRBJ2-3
CASSPKRSSNTDTQYF
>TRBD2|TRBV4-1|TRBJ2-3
CASSQEEMSGGLSSTDTQYF
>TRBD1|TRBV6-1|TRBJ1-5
CASTPGQGARDQPQHF
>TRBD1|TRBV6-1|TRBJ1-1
CASCDRGRTEAFF
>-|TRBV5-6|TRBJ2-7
CASSLFYRVLGWGEQYF
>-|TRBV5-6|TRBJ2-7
CASSSEGVPYEQYF
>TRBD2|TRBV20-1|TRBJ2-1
CSASGRLAGGPTYNEQFF
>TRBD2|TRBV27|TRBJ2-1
CASSPGTSGRRNEQFF
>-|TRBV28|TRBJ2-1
CASSFRGAFNEQFF
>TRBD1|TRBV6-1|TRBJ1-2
CASTTGGFMDGYTF
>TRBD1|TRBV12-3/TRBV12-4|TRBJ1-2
CASSVTGTGVAGYTF
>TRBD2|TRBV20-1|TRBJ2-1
CSALDEGGSDEQFF
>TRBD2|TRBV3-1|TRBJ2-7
CASSLAGGNEQYF
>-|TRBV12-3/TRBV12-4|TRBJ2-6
CASSFAGSSGANVLTF
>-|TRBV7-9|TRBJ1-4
CASSLGLLINEKLFF
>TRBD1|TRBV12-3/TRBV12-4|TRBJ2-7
CASSLGDRGIYEQYF
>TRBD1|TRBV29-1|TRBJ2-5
CSVATGGLKTQYF
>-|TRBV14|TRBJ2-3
CASSQSGPTQYF
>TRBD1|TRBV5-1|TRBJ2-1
CASSSYSQGVEQFF
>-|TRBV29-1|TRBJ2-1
CSAFPGAPGASFF
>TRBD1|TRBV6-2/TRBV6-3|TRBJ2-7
CASSSPGQSSYEQYF
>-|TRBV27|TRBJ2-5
CASGPIPAETQYF
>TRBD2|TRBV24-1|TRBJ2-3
CASLLNSGYERESTDTQYF
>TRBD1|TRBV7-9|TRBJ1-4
CASSFQLGTGKLKTNEKLFF
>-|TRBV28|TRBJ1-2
CASSYRGYTF
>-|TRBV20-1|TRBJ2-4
CSARGSQNIQYF
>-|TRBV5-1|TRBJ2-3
CASSFSLDSFTDTQYF
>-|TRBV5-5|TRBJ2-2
CASRKESGELFF
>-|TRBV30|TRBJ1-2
CAWSGPQLHGYTF
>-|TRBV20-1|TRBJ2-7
CSVVSLSSYEQYF
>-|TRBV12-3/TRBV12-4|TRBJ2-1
CASSGVDLRNEQFF
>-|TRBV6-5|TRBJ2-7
CASSSPSGPNSYEQYF
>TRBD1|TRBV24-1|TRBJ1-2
CATSDLPQDWDRGLFVNYGYTF
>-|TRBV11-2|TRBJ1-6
CASSLEPGRGSPLHF
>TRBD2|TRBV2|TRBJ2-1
CASSSSVAGSSYNEQFF
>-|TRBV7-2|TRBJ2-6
CASSPEYSGANVLTF
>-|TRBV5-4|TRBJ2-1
CASSLTESYNEQFF
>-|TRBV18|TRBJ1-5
CASSPGINQPQHF
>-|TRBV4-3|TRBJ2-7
CASSPPGVVGAREQYF
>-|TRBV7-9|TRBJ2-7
CASSSPEGASYEQYF
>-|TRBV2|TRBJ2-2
CASRDPGELFF